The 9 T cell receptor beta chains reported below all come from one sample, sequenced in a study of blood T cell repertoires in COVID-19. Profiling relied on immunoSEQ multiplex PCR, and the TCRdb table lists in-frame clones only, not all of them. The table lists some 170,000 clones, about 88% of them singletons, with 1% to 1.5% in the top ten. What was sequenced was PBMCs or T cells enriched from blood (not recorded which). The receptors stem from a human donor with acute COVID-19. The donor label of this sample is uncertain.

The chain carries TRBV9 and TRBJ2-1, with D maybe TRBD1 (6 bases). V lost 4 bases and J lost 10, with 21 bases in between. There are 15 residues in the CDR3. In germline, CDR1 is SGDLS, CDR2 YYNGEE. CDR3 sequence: CASSPRGQQGGEQFF. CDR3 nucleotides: TGTGCCAGCAGCCCTAGGGGTCAACAGGGTGGCGAGCAGTTCTTC.

The CDR3 spells CASRFQGSRYYGYTF. CDR3 DNA sequence: TGCGCCAGCAGATTCCAGGGGAGTCGATACTATGGCTACACCTTC. The V and J genes are TRBV4-1 and TRBJ1-2; D possibly corresponds to TRBD1 (6 bases). Germline V gives CDR1 MGHRA, CDR2 YSYEKL. Between the trimmed V and J ends, which lost 6 bases and 3 bases, there was a span of 17 bases. CDR3 length: 15 residues.

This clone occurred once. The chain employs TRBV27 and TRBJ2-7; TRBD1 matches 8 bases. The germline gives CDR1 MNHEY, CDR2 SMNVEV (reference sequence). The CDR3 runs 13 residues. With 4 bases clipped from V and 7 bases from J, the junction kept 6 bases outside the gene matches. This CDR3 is CASSSQGAVEQYF. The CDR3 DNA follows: TGTGCCAGCAGTTCGCAGGGGGCAGTTGAGCAGTACTTC.

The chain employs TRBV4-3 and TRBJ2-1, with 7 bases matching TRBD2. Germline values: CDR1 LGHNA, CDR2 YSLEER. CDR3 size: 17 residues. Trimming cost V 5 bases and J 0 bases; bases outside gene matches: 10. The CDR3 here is CASSWASGPSSYNEQFF. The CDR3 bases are TGCGCCAGCAGCTGGGCTAGCGGACCCTCCTCCTACAATGAGCAGTTCTTC.

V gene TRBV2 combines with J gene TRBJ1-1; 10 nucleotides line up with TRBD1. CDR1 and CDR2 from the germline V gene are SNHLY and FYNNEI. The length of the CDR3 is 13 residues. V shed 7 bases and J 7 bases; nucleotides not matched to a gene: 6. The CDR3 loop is CASTGDRGYEAFF. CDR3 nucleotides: TGTGCCAGCACCGGGGACAGGGGTTATGAAGCTTTCTTT.

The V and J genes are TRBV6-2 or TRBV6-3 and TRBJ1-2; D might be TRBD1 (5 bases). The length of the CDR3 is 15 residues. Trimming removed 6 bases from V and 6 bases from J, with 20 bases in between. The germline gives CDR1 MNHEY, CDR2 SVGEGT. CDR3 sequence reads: CASSPDKWGAHGYTF. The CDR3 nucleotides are TGTGCCAGCAGCCCCGACAAATGGGGCGCCCATGGCTACACCTTC.

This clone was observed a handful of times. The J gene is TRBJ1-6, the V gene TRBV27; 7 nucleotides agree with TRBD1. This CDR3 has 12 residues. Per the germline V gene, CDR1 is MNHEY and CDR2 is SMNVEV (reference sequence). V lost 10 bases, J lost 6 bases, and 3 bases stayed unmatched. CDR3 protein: CATRDSNSPLHF. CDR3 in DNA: TGTGCCACCAGGGACAGTAATTCACCCCTCCACTTT.

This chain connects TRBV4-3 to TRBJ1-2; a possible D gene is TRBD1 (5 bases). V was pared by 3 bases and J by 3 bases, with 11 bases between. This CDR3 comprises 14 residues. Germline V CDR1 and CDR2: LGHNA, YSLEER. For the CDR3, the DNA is TGCGCCAGCAGCCATCAGGGTCCGGACTATGGCTACACCTTC. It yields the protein CASSHQGPDYGYTF.

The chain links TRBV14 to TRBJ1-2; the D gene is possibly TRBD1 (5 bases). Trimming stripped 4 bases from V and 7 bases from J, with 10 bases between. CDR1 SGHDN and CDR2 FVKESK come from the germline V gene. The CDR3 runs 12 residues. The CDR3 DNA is TGTGCCAGCAGCCCCAGGGAGGGTGGCTACACCTTC. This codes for CASSPREGGYTF.